This TCR beta chain was observed in a study of blood T cells in healthy people across ages. Study findings and constraints: Researchers said unsorted PBMCs prevented a conclusive naive versus antigen-experienced comparison. TCR beta diversity correlated strongly with naive T cell percentage.

The junction had 7 bases not matched to a gene; V was cut back by 5 bases and J by 7 bases. CDR3 length equals 13 residues. Germline CDR1 is ENHRY and CDR2 is SYGVKD. This clonotype was detected only a few times. The antigen remains undetermined. Combining a sample-barcoded 5' primer with a J-beta primer mix, a second PCR ran for 7 to 11 cycles. TCRdb re-analysed the 5' RACE reads in MiXCR, keeping a single row per CDR3 protein. This sample has almost 550,000 distinct CDR3 sequences, with around 24% found just once. The sample was also linked to a second study, of T cells of mothers and their children. That work adds: Sequencing got over 8 million TCR beta CDR3 reads from each mother and approximately 3 million from each child. No clones detected were persistent microchimeric T cell clones.

The sequenced sample consisted of blood. The receptor's source is a boy between 5 and 17 years old in good health. The V and J genes are TRBV10-3 and TRBJ2-7, with TRBD2 identical over 8 bases. CDR3 DNA: TGTGCCATCAGTAGCGGGGGCTCTAGTGAGCAGTACTTC. Its protein product is CAISSGGSSEQYF.